These 7 T cell receptor beta chains were sequenced from one sample in a study of PD-1 blockade in classical Hodgkin lymphoma. Profiling relied on immunoSEQ multiplex PCR, and the TCRdb table lists in-frame clones only, not all of them. This sample yields about 19,000 clones, of which roughly 80% are seen a single time; roughly a sixth belongs to the top ten. Every patient was affected by relapse after autologous stem cell transplantation, while exposure to brentuximab vedotin was not uniform. This sample comprised peripheral blood mononuclear cells (PBMCs), obtained before the second cycle of nivolumab. These receptors all come from a human donor with classical Hodgkin lymphoma.

V is TRBV5-4 and J is TRBJ2-5; 7 nucleotides align to TRBD2. The CDR3 length is 17 residues. The junction had 14 bases not matched to a gene; V was cut back by 3 bases and J by 3 bases. Per the germline V gene, CDR1 is SGHNT and CDR2 is YYREEE (reference sequence). The CDR3 nucleotides read TGTGCCAGCAGCTATATCCCCCTAACTAGCGAGGAAGAGACCCAGTACTTC. Protein: CASSYIPLTSEEETQYF.

This rearrangement joins TRBV6-1 to TRBJ2-7; 7 bases match TRBD2. V lost 4 bases, J lost 5 bases, and 5 bases stayed unmatched. CDR1 MNHNS and CDR2 SASEGT come from the germline V gene. CDR3 length: 13 amino acids. In DNA, the CDR3 is TGTGCCAGCAGTGGACTAGCAGCTGACGAGCAGTACTTC. It encodes CASSGLAADEQYF.

A few counts support this clone. The rearrangement uses TRBV7-8 and TRBJ1-1, with D possibly being TRBD1 (6 bases). This CDR3 is built from 14 residues. Germline V gene data show CDR1 as SGHVS and CDR2 as FQNEAQ. Trimming took 6 bases from V and 4 from J, leaving 15 bases between them. For the CDR3, the DNA is TGTGCCAGCAGGCTAACAGGGTACGGCACTGAAGCTTTCTTT. It is translated as CASRLTGYGTEAFF.

The chain links TRBV11-2 to TRBJ1-1; possible D gene TRBD1, 5 bases. Trimming removed 4 bases at V and 5 bases at J, with 11 bases between. The CDR3 covers 13 residues. Germline V CDR1 and CDR2: SGHAT, FQNNGV. The CDR3 sequence: CASSSPKGTEAFF. CDR3 DNA: TGTGCCAGCAGCTCCCCTAAGGGGACTGAAGCTTTCTTT.

The chain carries TRBV2 and TRBJ1-2; 9 bases agree with TRBD1. In germline, CDR1 is SNHLY, CDR2 FYNNEI. The CDR3 is 16 residues long. V lost 6 bases to trimming and J lost 7 bases; unmatched junction nucleotides: 15. CDR3 sequence: CASRRGTGYGIGGYTF. The CDR3 DNA reads TGTGCCAGCAGACGAGGGACAGGGTACGGGATCGGTGGCTACACCTTC.

The chain uses TRBV5-5 and TRBJ2-1, with 14 bases matching TRBD2. This CDR3 has 16 residues. The trim removed 1 base at V and 7 bases at J, leaving 4 bases unmatched. The germline CDR1 and CDR2 sequences are SGHKS and YYEKEE (reference sequence). This CDR3 reads CASSLLWTSGRNEQFF. Here the CDR3 DNA reads TGTGCCAGCAGCTTGCTTTGGACTAGCGGGAGGAATGAGCAGTTCTTC.

The DNA for the CDR3 is TGTGCCAGCAGCTTGGATGGGACTAGCGGCTCCTACGAGCAGTACTTC. Translated, it gives CASSLDGTSGSYEQYF. The chain recombines TRBV5-4 with TRBJ2-7, with 11 bases fitting TRBD2. The CDR3 sequence is 16 residues long. Germline CDR1 reads SGHNT; CDR2 reads YYREEE (reference sequence). V was pared by 0 bases and J by 0 bases, with 2 bases of the junction left unmatched.